The next 13 T cell receptor beta chains were all read from a single sample in a study of blood T cells in healthy people across ages (dated by TCRdb to between 2014 and 2017). The library was generated by 5' RACE. Sequencing used an Illumina HiSeq 2500. A second 7 to 11 cycle PCR used a sample-barcoded 5' primer and a J-beta primer mix. TCRdb trimmed public reads at Q25 via fastp, called clones via MiXCR and kept in-frame beta chains. Under each unique CDR3 protein, matching rows form one entry showing the most common genes and DNA. The table for this sample lists hundreds of thousands of distinct CDR3 sequences; 25% of them were counted only once. The ten top clones hold around 9.2% of the sample. The sample was also reused in another study, on T cells of mothers and their children.

Source material: blood. The receptors here all came from a boy aged 5-17 years in good health.

The chain has TRBV11-1 and TRBJ1-5, with 9 bases identical to TRBD1. CDR3 size: 21 residues. J gave up 4 bases and V 5 bases, and 24 bases lay outside the gene matches. Germline V gives CDR1 SGHAT, CDR2 FQDESV (reference sequence). The CDR3 DNA reads TGTGCCAGCAGCCATGGCGGGGGCCCGGGGACAGGGTATCGAGGGAATCAGCCCCAGCATTTT. Protein: CASSHGGGPGTGYRGNQPQHF.

The chain combines TRBV9 with TRBJ1-3, with 7 bases matching TRBD1. Germline values: CDR1 SGDLS, CDR2 YYNGEE. CDR3 length equals 16 residues. V shed 3 bases and J 0 bases; nucleotides not matched to a gene: 6. The CDR3 here is CASSAGQTNSGNTIYF. The CDR3 DNA reads TGTGCCAGCAGCGCGGGACAGACCAACTCTGGAAACACCATATATTTT.

This clonotype was seen only a few times. One junction end does not reproduce the germline sequence, and a read error may be involved. The chain uses TRBV12-3 or TRBV12-4 and TRBJ2-7, with TRBD2 matching over 8 bases. CDR3 length: 14 amino acids. The CDR3, as DNA: TGCGCCAGCAGCTTGGGACTAGAGATCTACGAGCAGTACTTC. Its protein product is CASSLGLEIYEQYF.

The chain has TRBV6-1 and TRBJ2-7; D possibly corresponds to TRBD1 (8 bases). With 5 bases removed from V and 2 bases from J, the gap between germline ends came to 13 bases. Per the germline V gene, CDR1 is MNHNS and CDR2 is SASEGT. The CDR3 is 14 residues long. The CDR3 loop reads CASSPTGGAYEQYF. The CDR3 bases are TGTGCCAGCAGTCCCACAGGGGGGGCCTACGAGCAGTACTTC.

The V and J genes are TRBV10-2 and TRBJ1-1; the D is unclear. The germline V gene has CDR1 WSHSY and CDR2 SAAADI. V lost 0 bases and J lost 4, with 6 bases in between. The CDR3 loop spans 13 amino acids. CDR3 region: CASSESYGTEAFF. CDR3 nucleotides: TGCGCCAGCAGTGAGTCCTATGGCACTGAAGCTTTCTTT.

The J gene is TRBJ2-1, the V gene TRBV20-1, with D perhaps TRBD2 (6 bases). CDR3 length equals 15 residues. Trimming took 5 bases from V and 8 from J, leaving 22 bases between them. Germline lookup yields CDR1 DFQATT and CDR2 SNEGSKA (reference sequence). The CDR3 bases are TGCAGTGCTTCCCCCCCAGCGGGTAATATGGATGAGCAGTTCTTC. It yields the protein CSASPPAGNMDEQFF.

The chain employs TRBV19 and TRBJ2-1; the D is unclear. Trimming took 4 bases from V and 9 from J, leaving 4 bases between them. Germline V lookup: CDR1 LNHDA, CDR2 SQIVND (reference sequence). The CDR3 has 10 residues. CDR3 DNA sequence: TGTGCCAGTAGTAGGGGTGAGCAGTTCTTC. It is translated as CASSRGEQFF.

This clonotype was observed a few times. The chain combines TRBV7-2 with TRBJ2-5; 10 positions match TRBD1. The CDR3 covers 15 residues. The ends lost 3 bases at V and 6 bases at J; junction bases unmatched: 7. Germline assignment: CDR1 SGHTA and CDR2 FQGNSA. CDR3 DNA: TGTGCCAGCAGCTTGCGGACAGGGGGATGGAAGACCCAGTACTTC. This codes for CASSLRTGGWKTQYF.

V and J are TRBV14 and TRBJ2-7; D gene unclear. In germline, CDR1 is SGHDN, CDR2 FVKESK. This CDR3 has 15 residues. The V gene lost 3 bases and the J gene lost 2 bases, with 14 bases spanning the gap. The CDR3 nucleotides read TGTGCCAGCAGCCAGGATACCGGGTTCCCCTACGAGCAGTACTTC. This sequence encodes CASSQDTGFPYEQYF.

The V and J genes are TRBV24-1 and TRBJ2-5; D gene uncertain. The CDR3 totals 15 residues. The germline V and J ends were trimmed by 4 bases and 0 bases, with 11 bases remaining between them. Germline-derived CDR1 and CDR2 are KGHDR and SFDVKD. The CDR3 sequence: CATSDLSGDQETQYF. The CDR3 nucleotides are TGTGCCACCAGTGACTTAAGTGGGGACCAAGAGACCCAGTACTTC.

The CDR3 loop reads CSAKHGTGGLTEAFF. The CDR3 coding sequence is TGCAGTGCGAAGCACGGGACAGGGGGGCTCACTGAAGCTTTCTTT. The chain employs TRBV20-1 and TRBJ1-1; 11 bases are a match to TRBD1. V shed 6 bases and J 4 bases; nucleotides not matched to a gene: 10. Looked up from germline, CDR1 is DFQATT and CDR2 is SNEGSKA (reference sequence). There are 15 residues in the CDR3.

This clonotype appeared a few times. CDR3 coding DNA: TGCGCCAGCAGCGATACAGGCACAACCTATGGCTACACCTTC. It encodes CASSDTGTTYGYTF. The J gene is TRBJ1-2, the V gene TRBV5-1; D may be TRBD1 (5 bases). V dropped 4 bases and J dropped 4 bases, with 14 bases sitting between them. The CDR3 sequence is 14 residues long. Germline V lookup: CDR1 SGHRS, CDR2 YFSETQ.

The chain links TRBV7-6 to TRBJ2-7; no firm D call. The V end was cut by 3 bases, the J end by 2 bases, with 8 bases between. The germline V gene encodes CDR1 SGHVS and CDR2 FNYEAQ. The CDR3 contains 13 residues. CDR3 sequence: CASSFGNTYEQYF. DNA of the CDR3: TGTGCCAGCAGCTTTGGCAATACCTACGAGCAGTACTTC.